This paragraph reports one T cell receptor beta chain. Extracted RNA was reverse transcribed, and the resulting cDNA served as sequencing template. The table came from immunoSEQ multiplex PCR; TCRdb's copy has only in-frame clones and leaves some out. The table lists about 210,000 clones, more than 45% of them singletons. This specimen comes from a study of CD8+ T cells in alopecia areata. The ends lost 0 bases at V and 7 bases at J; junction bases unmatched: 4. The CDR3 loop spans 15 amino acids. Germline V gene lookup returns CDR1 GTSNPN and CDR2 SVGIG (reference sequence). Treatment indicated: oral pan-JAK inhibitor, 5-10 mg twice daily.

This receptor was obtained from a human donor with alopecia areata. Sequencing used CD4+ T cells sorted from blood, obtained at week 4, from a patient treated with tofacitinib. V gene TRBV30 combines with J gene TRBJ1-6, with 9 bases fitting TRBD1. CDR3 loop: CAWSVMDRGNSPLHF. DNA of the CDR3: TGTGCCTGGAGTGTGATGGACAGGGGAAATTCACCCCTCCACTTT.